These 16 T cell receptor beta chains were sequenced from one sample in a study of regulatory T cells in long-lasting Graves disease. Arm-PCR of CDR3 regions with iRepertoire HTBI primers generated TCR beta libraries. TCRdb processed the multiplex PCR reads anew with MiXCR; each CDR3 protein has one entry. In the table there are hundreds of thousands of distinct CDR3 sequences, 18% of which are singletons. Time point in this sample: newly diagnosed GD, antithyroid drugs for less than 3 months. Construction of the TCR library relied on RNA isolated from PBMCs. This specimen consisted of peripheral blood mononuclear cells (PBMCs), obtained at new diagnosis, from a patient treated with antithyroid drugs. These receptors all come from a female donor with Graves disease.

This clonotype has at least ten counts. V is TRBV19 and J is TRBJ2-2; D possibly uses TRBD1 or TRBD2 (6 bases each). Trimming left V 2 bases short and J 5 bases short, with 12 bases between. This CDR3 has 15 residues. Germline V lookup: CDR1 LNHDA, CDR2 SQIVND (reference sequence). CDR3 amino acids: CASSISGGGTGELFF. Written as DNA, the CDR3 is TGTGCCAGTAGTATATCTGGAGGGGGAACCGGGGAGCTGTTTTTT.

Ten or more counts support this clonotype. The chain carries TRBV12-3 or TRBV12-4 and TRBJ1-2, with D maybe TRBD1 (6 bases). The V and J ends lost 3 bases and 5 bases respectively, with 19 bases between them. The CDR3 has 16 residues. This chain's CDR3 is CASSFSRGGRRYGYTF. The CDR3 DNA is TGTGCCAGCAGTTTTAGTCGGGGGGGCAGAAGATATGGCTACACCTTC.

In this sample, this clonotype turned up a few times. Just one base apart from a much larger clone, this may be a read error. The CDR3 sequence: CASSSSGELFF. In DNA form, the CDR3 reads TGTGCCAGCAGCTCGTCCGGGGAGCTGTTTTTT. The chain combines TRBV7-9 with TRBJ2-2; unclear D gene. The CDR3 sequence is 11 residues long. Trimming took 4 bases from V and 6 from J, leaving 3 bases between them. Looked up from germline, CDR1 is SEHNR and CDR2 is FQNEAQ (reference sequence).

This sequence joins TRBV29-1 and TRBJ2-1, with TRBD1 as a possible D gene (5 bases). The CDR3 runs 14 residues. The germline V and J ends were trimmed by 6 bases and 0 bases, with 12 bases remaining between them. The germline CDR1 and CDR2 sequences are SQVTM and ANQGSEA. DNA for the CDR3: TGCAGCGTCCCTCGTAGGGGCTCCTACAATGAGCAGTTCTTC. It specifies CSVPRRGSYNEQFF.

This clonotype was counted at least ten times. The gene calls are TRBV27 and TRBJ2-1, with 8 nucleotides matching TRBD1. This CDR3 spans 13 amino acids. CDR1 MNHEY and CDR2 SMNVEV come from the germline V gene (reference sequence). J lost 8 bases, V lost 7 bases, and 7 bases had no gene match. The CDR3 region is CASTGTGGDEQFF. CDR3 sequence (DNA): TGTGCCAGCACCGGGACAGGCGGCGATGAGCAGTTCTTC.

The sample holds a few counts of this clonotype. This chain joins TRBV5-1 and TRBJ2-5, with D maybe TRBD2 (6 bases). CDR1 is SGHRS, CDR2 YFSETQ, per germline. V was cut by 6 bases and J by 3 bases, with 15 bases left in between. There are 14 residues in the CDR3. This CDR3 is CASITGLWEETQYF. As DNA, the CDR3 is TGCGCCAGCATTACGGGACTCTGGGAAGAGACCCAGTACTTC.

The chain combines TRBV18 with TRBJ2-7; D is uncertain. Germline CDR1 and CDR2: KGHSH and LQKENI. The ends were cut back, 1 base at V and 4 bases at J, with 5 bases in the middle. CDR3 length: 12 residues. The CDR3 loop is CASSPQDYEQYF. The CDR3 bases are TGTGCCAGCTCACCACAGGATTACGAGCAGTACTTC.

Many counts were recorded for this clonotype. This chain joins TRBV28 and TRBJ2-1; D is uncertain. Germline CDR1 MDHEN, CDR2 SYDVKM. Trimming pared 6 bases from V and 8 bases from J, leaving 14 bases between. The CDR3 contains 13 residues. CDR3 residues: CASSPPARDEQFF. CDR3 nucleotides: TGTGCCAGCAGCCCCCCCGCCCGTGATGAGCAGTTCTTC.

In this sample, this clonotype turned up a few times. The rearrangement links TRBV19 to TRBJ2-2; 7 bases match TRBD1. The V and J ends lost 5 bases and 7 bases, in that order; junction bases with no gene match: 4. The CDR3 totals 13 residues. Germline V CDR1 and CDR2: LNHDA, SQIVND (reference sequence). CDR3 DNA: TGTGCCAGTAGTGACAGGGCAGGCGGGGAGCTGTTTTTT. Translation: CASSDRAGGELFF.

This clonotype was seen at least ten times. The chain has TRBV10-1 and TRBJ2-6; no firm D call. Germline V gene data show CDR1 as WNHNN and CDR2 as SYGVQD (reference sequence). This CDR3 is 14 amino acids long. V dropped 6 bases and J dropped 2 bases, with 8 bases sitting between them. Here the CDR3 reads CASSPGPGANVLTF. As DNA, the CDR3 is TGCGCCAGCAGCCCCGGGCCTGGGGCCAACGTCCTGACTTTC.

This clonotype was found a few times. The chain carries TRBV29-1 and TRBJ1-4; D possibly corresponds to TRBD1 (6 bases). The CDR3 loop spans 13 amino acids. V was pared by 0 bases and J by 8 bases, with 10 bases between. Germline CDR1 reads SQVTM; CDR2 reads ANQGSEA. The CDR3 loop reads CSVEDRGVEKLFF. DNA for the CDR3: TGCAGCGTTGAAGACAGGGGAGTCGAAAAACTGTTTTTT. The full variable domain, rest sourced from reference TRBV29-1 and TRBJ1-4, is SAVISQKPSRDICQRGTSLTIQCQVDSQVTMMFWYRQQPGQSLTLIATANQGSEATYESGFVIDKFPISRPNLTFSTLTVSNMSPEDSSIYLCSVEDRGVEKLFFGSGTQLSVL.

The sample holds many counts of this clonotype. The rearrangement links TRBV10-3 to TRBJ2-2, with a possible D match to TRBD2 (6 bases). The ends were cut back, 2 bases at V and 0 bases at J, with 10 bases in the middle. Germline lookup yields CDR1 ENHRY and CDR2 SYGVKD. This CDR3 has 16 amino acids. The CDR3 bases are TGTGCCATCAGTGAGGGGGACTCCCCGAACACCGGGGAGCTGTTTTTT. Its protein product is CAISEGDSPNTGELFF.

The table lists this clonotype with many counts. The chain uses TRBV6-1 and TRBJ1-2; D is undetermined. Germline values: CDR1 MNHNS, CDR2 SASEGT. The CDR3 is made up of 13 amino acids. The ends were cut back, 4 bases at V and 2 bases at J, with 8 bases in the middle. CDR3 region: CASSAAANYGYTF. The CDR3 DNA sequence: TGTGCCAGCAGTGCAGCAGCGAACTATGGCTACACCTTC.

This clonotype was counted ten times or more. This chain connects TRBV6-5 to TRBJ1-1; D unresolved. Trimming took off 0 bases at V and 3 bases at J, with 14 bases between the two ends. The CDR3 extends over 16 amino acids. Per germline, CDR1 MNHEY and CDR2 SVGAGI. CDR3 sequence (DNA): TGTGCCAGCAGTTACTCCAGTTGGGAGAGGGACACTGAAGCTTTCTTT. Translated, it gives CASSYSSWERDTEAFF.

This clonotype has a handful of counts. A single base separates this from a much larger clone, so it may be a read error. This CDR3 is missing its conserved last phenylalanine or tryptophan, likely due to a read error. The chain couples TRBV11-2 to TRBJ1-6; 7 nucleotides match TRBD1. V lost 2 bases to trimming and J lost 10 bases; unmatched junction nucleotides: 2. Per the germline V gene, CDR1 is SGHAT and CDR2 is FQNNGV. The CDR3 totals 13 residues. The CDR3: CASSLTGESPLHV. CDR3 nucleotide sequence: TGTGCCAGCAGCTTAACAGGGGAATCACCCCTCCACGTT.

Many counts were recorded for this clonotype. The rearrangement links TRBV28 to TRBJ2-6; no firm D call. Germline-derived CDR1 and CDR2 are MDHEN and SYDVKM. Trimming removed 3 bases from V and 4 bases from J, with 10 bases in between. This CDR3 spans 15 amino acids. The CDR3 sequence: CASSFRVPGANVLTF. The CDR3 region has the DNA TGTGCCAGCAGTTTCCGGGTCCCCGGGGCCAACGTCCTGACTTTC.